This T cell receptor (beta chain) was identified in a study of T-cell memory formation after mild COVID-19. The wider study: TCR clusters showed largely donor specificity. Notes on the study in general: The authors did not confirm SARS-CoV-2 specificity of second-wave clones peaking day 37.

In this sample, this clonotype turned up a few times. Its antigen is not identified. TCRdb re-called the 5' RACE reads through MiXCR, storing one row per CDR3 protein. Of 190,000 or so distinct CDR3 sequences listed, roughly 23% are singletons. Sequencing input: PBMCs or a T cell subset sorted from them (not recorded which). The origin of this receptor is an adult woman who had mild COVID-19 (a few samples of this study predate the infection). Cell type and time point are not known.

CDR3 sequence: CASSLATGTDTQYF. In DNA, the CDR3 is TGTGCCAGCAGCTTAGCTACAGGGACAGATACGCAGTATTTT. J is TRBJ2-3 and V is TRBV7-9; TRBD1 is a possible D gene (6 bases). V was shortened by 0 bases and J by 3 bases, with 7 bases between the two germline ends. The CDR3 runs to 14 residues. CDR1 and CDR2 from the germline V gene are SEHNR and FQNEAQ (reference sequence).